This TCR beta chain comes out of a study of cytomegalovirus exposure and HLA in healthy donors. PCR amplification relied on 60 Vbeta primers (plus 13 Jbeta primers). TCRdb keeps only in-frame clones here, not all; method: immunoSEQ multiplex PCR. This table has about 120,000 clones, roughly 80% appearing once. Sequencing was carried out using PBMCs. The clonotype originates from a man younger than 40 in good health and CMV-seronegative.

The CDR3 DNA is TGTGCCAGCAGTGAACTGGTGACAGGCAATCAGCCCCAGCATTTT. Translating gives CASSELVTGNQPQHF. The chain links TRBV6-1 to TRBJ1-5; D possibly corresponds to TRBD1 (5 bases). V lost 2 bases and J lost 2, with 10 bases in between. This CDR3 region has 15 residues. The V gene's germline CDR1 is MNHNS and CDR2 SASEGT.